This TCR beta chain originates from a study of Ad26.COV2.S vaccination and SARS-CoV-2 variants. The study, taken as a whole, reports: Non-spike TCR breadth showed similarity between vaccine and placebo recipients.

This CDR3 is 12 amino acids long. CDR1 SGHRS and CDR2 YFSETQ come from the germline V gene. The V end lost 2 bases, the J end lost 4 bases, and 6 bases lay between the germline ends. As concerns this clone: The antigen is not known.

The treatment is: 15 to 20 received Ad26.COV2.S at low or high dose, single or two shots; about 5 received placebo; per-sample allocation not given. Each sample was drawn 63 days after the first injection (of vaccine or placebo). Clones were sequenced by immunoSEQ multiplex PCR, and TCRdb holds only the in-frame ones, with some missing. The table has roughly 410,000 clones, about four fifths seen once. This clonotype was obtained from a person between 18 and 60 years old who received the Ad26.COV2.S COVID-19 vaccine or a placebo. The input for sequencing was peripheral blood, taken in a trial of Ad26.COV2.S vaccine versus placebo. This rearrangement joins TRBV5-1 to TRBJ2-5; the D is unclear. The CDR3 loop is CASSLRRETQYF. As DNA, the CDR3 is TGCGCCAGCAGCTTACGACGAGAGACCCAGTACTTC.